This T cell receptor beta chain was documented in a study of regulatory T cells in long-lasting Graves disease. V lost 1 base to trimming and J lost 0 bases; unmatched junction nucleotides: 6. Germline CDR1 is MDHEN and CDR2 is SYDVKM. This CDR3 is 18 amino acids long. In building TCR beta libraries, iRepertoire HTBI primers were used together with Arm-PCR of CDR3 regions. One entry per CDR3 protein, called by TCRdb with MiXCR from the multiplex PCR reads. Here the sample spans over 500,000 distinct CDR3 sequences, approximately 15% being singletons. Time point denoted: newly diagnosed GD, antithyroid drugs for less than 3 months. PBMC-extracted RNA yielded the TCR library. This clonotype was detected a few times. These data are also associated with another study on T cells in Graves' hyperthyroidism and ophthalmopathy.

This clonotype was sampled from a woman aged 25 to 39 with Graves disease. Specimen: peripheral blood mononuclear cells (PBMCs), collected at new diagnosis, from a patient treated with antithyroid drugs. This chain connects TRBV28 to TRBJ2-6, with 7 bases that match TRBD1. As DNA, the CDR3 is TGTGCCAGCAGTTTATCCACAGGGGTAGGCTCTGGGGCCAACGTCCTGACTTTC. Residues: CASSLSTGVGSGANVLTF. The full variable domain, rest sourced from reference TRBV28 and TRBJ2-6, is DVKVTQSSRYLVKRTGEKVFLECVQDMDHENMFWYRQDPGLGLRLIYFSYDVKMKEKGDIPEGYSVSREKKERFSLILESASTNQTSMYLCASSLSTGVGSGANVLTFGAGSRLTVL.